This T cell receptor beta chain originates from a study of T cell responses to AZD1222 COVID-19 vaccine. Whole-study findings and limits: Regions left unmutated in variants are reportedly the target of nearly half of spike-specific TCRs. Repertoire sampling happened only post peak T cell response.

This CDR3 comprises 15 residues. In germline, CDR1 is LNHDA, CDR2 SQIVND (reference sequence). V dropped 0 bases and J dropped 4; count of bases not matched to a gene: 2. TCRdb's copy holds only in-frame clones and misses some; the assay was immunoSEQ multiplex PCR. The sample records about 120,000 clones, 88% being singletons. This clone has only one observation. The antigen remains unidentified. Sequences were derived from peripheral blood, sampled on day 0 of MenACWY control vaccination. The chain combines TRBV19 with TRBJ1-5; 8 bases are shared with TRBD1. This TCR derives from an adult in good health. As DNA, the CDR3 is TGTGCCAGTAGTATAGACAGGGGGCCGAATCAGCCCCAGCATTTT. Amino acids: CASSIDRGPNQPQHF.